Shown below are 22 T cell receptor beta chains from a single sample sequenced in a study of early T cells in non-severe SARS-CoV-2 infection. Each CDR3 protein is one row after TCRdb ran MiXCR on the 5' RACE reads. The sample includes tens of thousands of distinct CDR3 sequences, roughly 10% of them seen just once. The source material was whole blood, sampled at baseline. The source is an adult who was a healthcare worker with PCR-confirmed SARS-CoV-2 infection or an uninfected control (not recorded which).

This clonotype appeared a few times. The CDR3 region is CASSQDRGYHNEQFF. The DNA of the CDR3 is TGTGCCAGCAGCCAAGATCGAGGGTACCACAATGAGCAGTTCTTC. The rearrangement joins TRBV3-1 to TRBJ2-1; TRBD2 might be the D (5 bases). The V end was cut by 0 bases, the J end by 5 bases, with 11 bases between. CDR3 length: 15 residues. CDR1 LGHDT and CDR2 YNNKEL come from the germline V gene (reference sequence).

The chain recombines TRBV9 with TRBJ2-1; D is perhaps TRBD2 (6 bases). The ends were cut back, 0 bases at V and 3 bases at J, with 7 bases in the middle. CDR3 length: 14 amino acids. The germline gives CDR1 SGDLS, CDR2 YYNGEE. For the CDR3, the DNA is TGTGCCAGCAGCGTAGGCGGGAACTACAATGAGCAGTTCTTC. Translation: CASSVGGNYNEQFF.

This clonotype was picked up a small number of times. The chain recombines TRBV12-5 with TRBJ2-1; D not certain. V was trimmed by 2 bases and J by 15 bases, leaving 14 bases between them. CDR1 and CDR2 (germline): LGHNT, FRNRAP. The CDR3 consists of 12 residues. CDR3 nucleotide sequence: TGTGCTAGTGGTTTGCTGACGAGTAACCCGTTCTTC. Residues: CASGLLTSNPFF.

This clonotype was observed at least ten times. The chain has TRBV6-4 and TRBJ2-2; 9 bases align to TRBD2. This CDR3 is built from 15 residues. Looked up from germline, CDR1 is MRHNA and CDR2 is SNTAGT. V lost 7 bases and J lost 2; bases outside the gene matches: 5. The CDR3 here is CASKNSGGNTGELFF. CDR3 DNA: TGTGCCAGCAAGAATAGCGGGGGAAACACCGGGGAGCTGTTTTTT.

At least ten counts were recorded for this clonotype. This chain uses TRBV25-1 with TRBJ1-2; 8 nucleotides match TRBD1. The CDR3 contains 15 residues. Germline lookup yields CDR1 MGHDK and CDR2 SYGVNS. V shed 2 bases and J 4 bases; nucleotides not matched to a gene: 6. The CDR3, as DNA: TGTGCCAGCAGTGAAGGGAACAGGGGGAGCTATGGCTACACCTTC. It codes for CASSEGNRGSYGYTF.

This clonotype was seen at least ten times. This rearrangement joins TRBV18 to TRBJ1-1; no clear D gene. The germline V and J ends were trimmed by 6 bases and 7 bases, with 9 bases remaining between them. Germline CDR1 reads KGHSH; CDR2 reads LQKENI. CDR3 length: 11 amino acids. The DNA for the CDR3 is TGTGCCAGCTCCAATGGTCTTGAAGCTTTCTTT. This gives the protein CASSNGLEAFF.

This clonotype has more than one count but fewer than ten. The chain employs TRBV2 and TRBJ2-2, with D possibly TRBD2 on 5 matching bases. V was pared by 7 bases and J by 1 base, with 13 bases between. CDR3 size: 15 residues. Looked up from germline, CDR1 is SNHLY and CDR2 is FYNNEI. Here the CDR3 reads CASIRDELNTGELFF. In DNA, the CDR3 is TGTGCCAGCATCCGGGATGAACTGAACACCGGGGAGCTGTTTTTT.

This clonotype has just a few counts. The chain couples TRBV27 to TRBJ2-7, with no clear D. The V gene's germline CDR1 is MNHEY and CDR2 SMNVEV (reference sequence). The germline V and J ends were trimmed by 5 bases and 3 bases, with 11 bases remaining between them. This CDR3 is built from 13 residues. The CDR3 here is CASSPMGNYEQYF. The CDR3 DNA reads TGTGCCAGCAGTCCAATGGGGAACTACGAGCAGTACTTC.

This clonotype was counted only a few times. The chain has TRBV7-2 and TRBJ2-5; 8 nucleotides line up with TRBD2. Trimming at V came to 4 bases and at J to 1 base, leaving 17 bases not matched to a gene. This CDR3 is 19 amino acids long. Germline CDR1 SGHTA, CDR2 FQGNSA. In DNA, the CDR3 is TGTGCCAGCAGCTCACCTCGCGGCGGGGGGACGCTGCTCCAAGAGACCCAGTACTTC. This encodes CASSSPRGGGTLLQETQYF.

This chain uses TRBV4-1 with TRBJ1-1; D not resolved. The germline V and J ends were trimmed by 4 bases and 1 base, with 7 bases remaining between them. Germline lookup yields CDR1 MGHRA and CDR2 YSYEKL. This CDR3 spans 13 amino acids. CDR3 coding DNA: TGCGCCAGCAGCCCCAGTTCGAACACTGAAGCTTTCTTT. This sequence encodes CASSPSSNTEAFF.

The chain uses TRBV29-1 and TRBJ2-2, with 8 nucleotides matching TRBD2. CDR1 is SQVTM, CDR2 ANQGSEA, per germline. J was trimmed by 1 base and V by 7 bases; bases with no gene match: 5. This CDR3 is built from 14 residues. As DNA, the CDR3 is TGCAGCGCCCGAGCGGGGGTGAACACCGGGGAGCTGTTTTTT. Encoded protein: CSARAGVNTGELFF.

This clonotype was seen ten or more times. V and J are TRBV6-1 and TRBJ2-3; no definite D call. Germline-derived CDR1 and CDR2 are MNHNS and SASEGT. V was trimmed by 6 bases and J by 3 bases, leaving 4 bases between them. The CDR3 loop spans 11 amino acids. CDR3 coding DNA: TGTGCCAGCAGCGCTACAGATACGCAGTATTTT. Translated: CASSATDTQYF.

In this sample, this clonotype turned up many times. The chain joins TRBV7-9 to TRBJ2-7, with unresolved D. The V gene's germline CDR1 is SEHNR and CDR2 FQNEAQ (reference sequence). The CDR3 totals 13 residues. V was shortened by 3 bases and J by 9 bases, with 15 bases between the two germline ends. The CDR3 DNA reads as TGTGCCAGCAGCTTTTATTGGTTAGGCGGGCAGTACTTC. As protein: CASSFYWLGGQYF. Full variable domain (missing parts from reference TRBV7-9 and TRBJ2-7): DTGVSQNPRHKITKRGQNVTFRCDPISEHNRLYWYRQTLGQGPEFLTYFQNEAQLEKSRLLSDRFSAERPKGSFSTLEIQRTEQGDSAMYLCASSFYWLGGQYFGPGTRLTVT.

This clonotype was seen only a few times. J is TRBJ2-1 and V is TRBV7-3, with 13 bases that match TRBD2. Germline V gives CDR1 SGHTA, CDR2 FQGTGA. There are 15 residues in the CDR3. V was pared by 1 base and J by 8 bases, with 2 bases of the junction left unmatched. Here the CDR3 reads CASSLIGLAGDEQFF. The DNA of the CDR3 is TGTGCCAGCAGCTTAATAGGACTAGCGGGGGATGAGCAGTTCTTC.

This clonotype was seen more than once but under ten times. The rearrangement joins TRBV6-5 to TRBJ1-2; 8 bases are a match to TRBD1. After removal of 5 bases from V and 5 bases from J, the junction contained 13 bases not matched to a gene. The CDR3 is made up of 16 amino acids. Germline CDR1 and CDR2: MNHEY and SVGAGI. The CDR3 nucleotides are TGTGCCAGCAGTAAATCGGACAGGGTTCCCCCTTATGGCTACACCTTC. Its translation is CASSKSDRVPPYGYTF.

This sequence joins TRBV7-9 and TRBJ1-4; tentatively, D is TRBD1 (5 bases). This CDR3 contains 16 residues. The germline gives CDR1 SEHNR, CDR2 FQNEAQ (reference sequence). V lost 2 bases and J lost 5, with 15 bases in between. The CDR3 sequence: CASSLWGTEGNEKLFF. The CDR3 nucleotides are TGTGCCAGCAGCTTATGGGGCACGGAGGGGAATGAAAAACTGTTTTTT.

This clonotype showed up just a few times. The rearrangement links TRBV19 to TRBJ1-6; D not certain. V was pared by 6 bases and J by 7 bases, with 10 bases between. The CDR3 runs 13 residues. In germline, CDR1 is LNHDA, CDR2 SQIVND (reference sequence). The CDR3 spells CASRPDQNSPLHF. CDR3 bases: TGTGCCAGTAGACCGGACCAGAATTCACCCCTCCACTTT.

This clonotype has just a few counts. The chain is built from TRBV5-1 and TRBJ2-5; no clear D. The V gene's germline CDR1 is SGHRS and CDR2 YFSETQ. V was trimmed by 4 bases and J by 3 bases, leaving 13 bases between them. The CDR3 loop spans 14 amino acids. This CDR3 reads CASSPPPREETQYF. The DNA for the CDR3 is TGCGCCAGCAGCCCCCCCCCCCGGGAAGAGACCCAGTACTTC.

This clonotype has a count of ten or more. In nucleotides, the CDR3 is TGTGCCAGCAGCTTATTAAGTTTGGGCCTGGGGAACACTGAAGCTTTCTTT. It specifies CASSLLSLGLGNTEAFF. The chain recombines TRBV7-9 with TRBJ1-1; D unclear. The germline V gene encodes CDR1 SEHNR and CDR2 FQNEAQ (reference sequence). V was shortened by 2 bases and J by 1 base, with 17 bases between the two germline ends. This CDR3 is 17 amino acids long.

The gene calls are TRBV12-3 or TRBV12-4 and TRBJ2-3, with 11 bases identical to TRBD2. The CDR3 contains 16 residues. V shed 2 bases, J shed 5 bases, and the junction held 6 bases outside the gene matches. The CDR3 sequence: CASSLIAGGKRDTQYF. Here the CDR3 DNA reads TGTGCCAGCAGTTTAATAGCGGGGGGGAAGAGAGATACGCAGTATTTT.

This clonotype has ten or more counts. The chain combines TRBV12-3 or TRBV12-4 with TRBJ1-5; 9 positions agree with TRBD1. J lost 3 bases, V lost 8 bases, and 5 bases had no gene match. This CDR3 is 14 amino acids long. The CDR3 nucleotides read TGTGCCAGCCGGGACAGGGCTTTCAATCAGCCCCAGCATTTT. Translating it yields CASRDRAFNQPQHF.

This chain joins TRBV4-2 and TRBJ2-1, with 9 bases fitting TRBD2. The length of the CDR3 is 15 residues. V dropped 0 bases and J dropped 8; count of bases not matched to a gene: 5. Looked up from germline, CDR1 is LGHNA and CDR2 is YNFKEQ. The DNA of the CDR3 is TGTGCCAGCAGCCAAGAAGCGGGGGGATCCCATGAGCAGTTCTTC. This codes for CASSQEAGGSHEQFF.